This TCR beta chain was captured in a study of T cell responses to AZD1222 COVID-19 vaccine. General study results and limits: Receipt of two AZD1222 doses was followed by a rise in Spike-specific TCR breadth and depth.

Trimming shortened V by 2 bases and J by 6 bases, and 10 bases separated the two germline ends. Germline V gene sequence: CDR1 GTSNPN, CDR2 SVGIG (reference sequence). The CDR3 covers 12 residues. The repertoire was sequenced with immunoSEQ multiplex PCR; TCRdb's copy has only in-frame clones and lacks some. The sample holds about 160,000 clones, approximately 94% seen once. Details on this clone: Its antigen remains unknown.

The specimen comprised peripheral blood, sampled 28 days after the second AZD1222 dose. The gene calls are TRBV30 and TRBJ1-2, with D uncertain. This TCR came from an adult who received the AZD1222 COVID-19 vaccine. CDR3 DNA sequence: TGTGCCTGGAGTTTAAGGACTGATGGCTACACCTTC. Amino acid sequence: CAWSLRTDGYTF.